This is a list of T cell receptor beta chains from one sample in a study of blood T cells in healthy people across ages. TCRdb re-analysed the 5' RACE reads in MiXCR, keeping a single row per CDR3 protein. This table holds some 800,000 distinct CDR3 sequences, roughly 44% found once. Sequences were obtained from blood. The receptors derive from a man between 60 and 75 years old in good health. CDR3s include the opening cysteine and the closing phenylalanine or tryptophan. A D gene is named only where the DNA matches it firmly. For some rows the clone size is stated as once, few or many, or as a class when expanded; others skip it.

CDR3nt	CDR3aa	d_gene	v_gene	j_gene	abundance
TGTGCCAGCAGTTTAAAGGCCCCTGGGGGGACATTCTCCTGCGAGCAGTACTTC	CASSLKAPGGTFSCEQYF	NA	TRBV27	TRBJ2-7	NA
TGTGCCAGCAGTACCGGGACAGGGGGTGGTGAGCAGTACTTC	CASSTGTGGGEQYF	TRBD1	TRBV3-1	TRBJ2-7	NA
TGTGCCAGCAGTTTAGCGAGGGGGCCAGATACGCAGTATTTT	CASSLARGPDTQYF	TRBD1	TRBV28	TRBJ2-3	few
TGCGCCAGCAATAATGGGCCGAGGGTGAACACTGAAGCTTTCTTT	CASNNGPRVNTEAFF	NA	TRBV5-1	TRBJ1-1	NA
TGCGCCAGCAGCCAAGATCCAGGGATTGATCAGCCCCAGCATTTT	CASSQDPGIDQPQHF	NA	TRBV4-3	TRBJ1-5	few
TGTGCCAGCACGGGTTCGGGTGGGAACTATGGCTACACCTTC	CASTGSGGNYGYTF	NA	TRBV28	TRBJ1-2	NA
TGTGCCAGCAGCTTGGCCTCTAGCGGGGAAGAGACCCAGTACTTC	CASSLASSGEETQYF	TRBD2	TRBV5-5	TRBJ2-5	NA
TGTGCCAGCAGCTACTCCGCCCAGGGGCACGAGACCCAGTACTTC	CASSYSAQGHETQYF	NA	TRBV11-2	TRBJ2-5	few
TGTGCCAGCAGCTCCGGTGGGGACATCCAACGGAACATTCAGTACTTC	CASSSGGDIQRNIQYF	NA	TRBV5-4	TRBJ2-4	NA
TGCAGCGTTTTGGGGGGGGCAACCGGGGAGCTGTTTTTT	CSVLGGATGELFF	NA	TRBV29-1	TRBJ2-2	few
TGTGCCAGCAGACCTTCCCGTGCTGGCGGGGGCTCCAATGAGCAGTACTTC	CASRPSRAGGGSNEQYF	NA	TRBV13	TRBJ2-7	NA
TGCGCCAGCAGCCAAGATTGGAGGGGGCTATCTAATGCAAAACTGTTTTTT	CASSQDWRGLSNAKLFF	TRBD1	TRBV4-1	TRBJ1-4	NA
TGCAGCGTTTGGGATGACTATGGCTACACCTTC	CSVWDDYGYTF	NA	TRBV29-1	TRBJ1-2	few
TGTGCCAGCAGTTTAGGACAGGGGAACACCGGGGAGCTGTTTTTT	CASSLGQGNTGELFF	TRBD1	TRBV7-9	TRBJ2-2	NA
TGTGCCAGCAGCCACCGGGATACTCAAGAATATGGCTACACCTTC	CASSHRDTQEYGYTF	NA	TRBV3-1	TRBJ1-2	NA
TGCGCCAGCAGCTCTGGGGGACAGGGAAACGAAAAACTGTTTTTT	CASSSGGQGNEKLFF	TRBD1	TRBV5-1	TRBJ1-4	few
TGTGCCAGCACTGGACCTGGGGGCGAGACCCAGTACTTC	CASTGPGGETQYF	NA	TRBV6-2/TRBV6-3	TRBJ2-5	many
TGCGCCAGCAGCTTGGATCCGGGTGGGGATACGCAGTATTTT	CASSLDPGGDTQYF	NA	TRBV5-1	TRBJ2-3	NA
TGTGCCAGCAGCGTAGGGGACGAGGATACTTACGAGCAGTACTTC	CASSVGDEDTYEQYF	NA	TRBV9	TRBJ2-7	once
TGTGCCAGCAGTTACTCGACAGGGGGCTTCTATGGCTACACCTTC	CASSYSTGGFYGYTF	TRBD1	TRBV6-5	TRBJ1-2	few
TGTGCCAGCAGCTCCCGGGATTCCCCCTCCTACGAGCAGTACTTC	CASSSRDSPSYEQYF	NA	TRBV5-4	TRBJ2-7	NA
TGTGCCAGCAGCTCCCCAAGCGGACTAGCGGGGGGCCGGAGCTCCTACAATGAGCAGTTCTTC	CASSSPSGLAGGRSSYNEQFF	TRBD2	TRBV11-1	TRBJ2-1	NA
TGCAGCGTTGAAGTCATGGATTGGGGACGGGACTATGGCTACACCTTC	CSVEVMDWGRDYGYTF	NA	TRBV29-1	TRBJ1-2	few
TGTGCCTGGAGCGACCTGTCGGACTATGGCTACACCTTC	CAWSDLSDYGYTF	NA	TRBV30	TRBJ1-2	NA
TGCAGTGCTGGTCGACAGGGGTTAGCAGATACGCAGTATTTT	CSAGRQGLADTQYF	TRBD1	TRBV20-1	TRBJ2-3	NA
TGTGCCAGCAGCCAAGGGGGCACCTTAAACTATGGCTACACCTTC	CASSQGGTLNYGYTF	NA	TRBV3-1	TRBJ1-2	few
TGTGCCGGCAGTGACTCGCTTCGGCAGTACTTC	CAGSDSLRQYF	NA	TRBV2	TRBJ2-4	NA
TGTGCCACCAAGGTAGAAGAAGCTTTCTTT	CATKVEEAFF	NA	TRBV24-1	TRBJ1-1	few
TGCAGTGCTAGAGACCTAGTCGGGAGCTATAATTCACCCCTCCACTTT	CSARDLVGSYNSPLHF	NA	TRBV20-1	TRBJ1-6	NA
TGTGCCAGCAGCGTAGATTTAGGACCCTACGAGCAGTACTTC	CASSVDLGPYEQYF	NA	TRBV9	TRBJ2-7	NA
TGTGCCAGCAGCCAAACTACAGGGGTCGATCAGCCCCAGCATTTT	CASSQTTGVDQPQHF	TRBD1	TRBV6-5	TRBJ1-5	few
TGCAGTGCTAGAGCGGGCGGAGTGAGCACAGATACGCAGTATTTT	CSARAGGVSTDTQYF	NA	TRBV20-1	TRBJ2-3	once
TGTGCCAGCAGCCGGCTAGCGGGGACTGAGACCTACGAGCAGTACTTC	CASSRLAGTETYEQYF	TRBD2	TRBV27	TRBJ2-7	NA
TGTGCCAGCAGCCCTAGACTAGCGGGGCATAACGGGGAGCTGTTTTTT	CASSPRLAGHNGELFF	TRBD2	TRBV7-9	TRBJ2-2	NA
TGCGCCAGCAGCTTTTTGGCAGGGGCGAACACTGAAGCTTTCTTT	CASSFLAGANTEAFF	NA	TRBV5-1	TRBJ1-1	NA
TGTGCCAGCAGCTTAGCAGGGGGCGGTTTTCAAGACTATGGCTACACCTTC	CASSLAGGGFQDYGYTF	TRBD1	TRBV7-2	TRBJ1-2	NA
TGTGCCAGCAGCTCTTTACCGGGACAGGGCGCTTTCTTT	CASSSLPGQGAFF	TRBD1	TRBV7-2	TRBJ1-1	NA
TGTGCCAGCAGTGCAACTAGGATAGGCGAGCAGTACTTC	CASSATRIGEQYF	NA	TRBV28	TRBJ2-7	NA
TGTGCCAGCAGTCGGAAAGTGGGGGGGCTCTCCAATGAGCAGTTCTTC	CASSRKVGGLSNEQFF	NA	TRBV6-5	TRBJ2-1	NA
TGTGCCAGCAGCGTACCTTGGAATGAGCAGTTCTTC	CASSVPWNEQFF	NA	TRBV6-1	TRBJ2-1	few
TGCAGTGCTAGAGCTCGGACAGGCCCCCAAGAGACCCAGTACTTC	CSARARTGPQETQYF	TRBD1	TRBV20-1	TRBJ2-5	NA
TGTGCCAGCAGCCACGGCACTAGCGGCGATTACAATGAGCAGTTCTTC	CASSHGTSGDYNEQFF	TRBD2	TRBV3-1	TRBJ2-1	NA
TGCAGTGCTCGGACTAGCGGCCCGACCTACGAGCAGTACTTC	CSARTSGPTYEQYF	TRBD2	TRBV20-1	TRBJ2-7	few
TGCAGCGTACCAGTTGTGAGCTCCTACAATGAGCAGTTCTTC	CSVPVVSSYNEQFF	NA	TRBV29-1	TRBJ2-1	NA
TGTGCCAGCAGCTTTGAAGCGGGTGAGCAGTTCTTC	CASSFEAGEQFF	NA	TRBV7-9	TRBJ2-1	NA
TGCAGCGGGTGGGGGAACCAAGAGACCCAGTACTTC	CSGWGNQETQYF	NA	TRBV29-1	TRBJ2-5	NA
TGCAGTGCTATCGGACTAGCGGGGGGGCCCTCCTACGAGCAGTACTTC	CSAIGLAGGPSYEQYF	TRBD2	TRBV20-1	TRBJ2-7	NA
TGTGCCAGCCGGGACCCTAATGAAAAACTGTTTTTT	CASRDPNEKLFF	NA	TRBV11-2	TRBJ1-4	NA
TGTGCCAGCAGTTTAACGGACAGGGACAATGAGCAGTTCTTC	CASSLTDRDNEQFF	TRBD1	TRBV12-3/TRBV12-4	TRBJ2-1	few
TGCGCCAGCAGCTCGGGACTAGGCGGTGGGTCAGATACGCAGTATTTT	CASSSGLGGGSDTQYF	TRBD2	TRBV5-1	TRBJ2-3	NA
TGTGCCGCTGCGACGACAGGGTCTTCGTACGAGCAGTACTTC	CAAATTGSSYEQYF	TRBD1	TRBV7-9	TRBJ2-7	NA
TGTGCCAGCAGCCCTAGCGGGGGGGGAGGGAATGAGCAGTTCTTC	CASSPSGGGGNEQFF	TRBD2	TRBV7-9	TRBJ2-1	NA
TGTGCCAGCAGCCCTCGACTTATTCAAGAGACCCAGTACTTC	CASSPRLIQETQYF	NA	TRBV7-6	TRBJ2-5	NA
TGTGCCAGCAGCTTTAGGCGGGGGGACCGCTACGAGCAGTACTTC	CASSFRRGDRYEQYF	TRBD2	TRBV7-2	TRBJ2-7	many
TGCAGTGCTAGAGACGGCACAGGGGGGCAAGAGACCCAGTACTTC	CSARDGTGGQETQYF	TRBD1	TRBV20-1	TRBJ2-5	NA
TGTGCCAGCAGCCCGGAGGGGGGCACTGAAGCTTTCTTT	CASSPEGGTEAFF	NA	TRBV7-3	TRBJ1-1	NA